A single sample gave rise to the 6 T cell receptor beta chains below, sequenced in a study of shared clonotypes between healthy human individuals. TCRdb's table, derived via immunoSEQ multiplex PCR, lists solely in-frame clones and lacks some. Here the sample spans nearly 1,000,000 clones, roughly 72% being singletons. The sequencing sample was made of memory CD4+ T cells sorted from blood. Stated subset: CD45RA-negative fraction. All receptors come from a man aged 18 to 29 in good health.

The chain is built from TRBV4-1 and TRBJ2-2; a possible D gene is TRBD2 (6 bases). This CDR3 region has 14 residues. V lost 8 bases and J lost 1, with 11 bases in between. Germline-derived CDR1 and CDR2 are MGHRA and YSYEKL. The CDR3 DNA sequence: TGCGCCAGCGGCTGGAGGGGGAACACCGGGGAGCTGTTTTTT. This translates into CASGWRGNTGELFF.

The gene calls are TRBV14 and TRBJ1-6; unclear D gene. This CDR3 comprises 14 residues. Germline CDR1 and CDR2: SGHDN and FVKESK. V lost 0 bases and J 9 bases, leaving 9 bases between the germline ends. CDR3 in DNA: TGTGCCAGCAGCCAAGATCAGCGACTTTCACCCCTCCACTTT. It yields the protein CASSQDQRLSPLHF. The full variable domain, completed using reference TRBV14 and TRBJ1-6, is EAGVTQFPSHSVIEKGQTVTLRCDPISGHDNLYWYRRVMGKEIKFLLHFVKESKQDESGMPNNRFLAERTGGTYSTLKVQPAELEDSGVYFCASSQDQRLSPLHFGNGTRLTVT.

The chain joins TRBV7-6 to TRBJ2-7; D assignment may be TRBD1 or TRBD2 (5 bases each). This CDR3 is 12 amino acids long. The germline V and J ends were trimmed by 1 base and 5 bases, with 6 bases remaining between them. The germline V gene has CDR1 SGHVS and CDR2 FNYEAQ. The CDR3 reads CASSLGGDEQYF. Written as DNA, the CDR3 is TGTGCCAGCAGCTTAGGAGGGGACGAGCAGTACTTC.

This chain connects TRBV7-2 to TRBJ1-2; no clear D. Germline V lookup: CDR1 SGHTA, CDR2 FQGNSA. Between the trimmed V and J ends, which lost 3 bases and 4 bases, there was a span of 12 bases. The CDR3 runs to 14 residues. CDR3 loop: CASSFMSNLYGYTF. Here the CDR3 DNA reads TGTGCCAGCAGCTTCATGTCGAACCTCTATGGCTACACCTTC.

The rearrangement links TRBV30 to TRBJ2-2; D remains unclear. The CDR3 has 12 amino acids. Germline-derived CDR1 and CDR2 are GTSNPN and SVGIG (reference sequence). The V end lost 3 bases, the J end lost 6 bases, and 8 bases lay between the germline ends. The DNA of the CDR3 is TGTGCCTGGAGCGCCATCTCCGGGGAGCTGTTTTTT. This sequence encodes CAWSAISGELFF.

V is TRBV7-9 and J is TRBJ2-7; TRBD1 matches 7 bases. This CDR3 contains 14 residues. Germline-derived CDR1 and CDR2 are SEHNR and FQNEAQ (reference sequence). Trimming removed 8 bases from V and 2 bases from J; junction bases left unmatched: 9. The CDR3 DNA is TGTGCCAGCGGAATCCCGGGACAGACCTACGAGCAGTACTTC. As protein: CASGIPGQTYEQYF.